This T cell receptor (beta chain) was identified in a study of blood T cells in healthy people across ages. The study's findings and limits: Per million T cells, TCR beta diversity dropped roughly linearly as age increased.

The germline gives CDR1 SEHNR, CDR2 FQNEAQ (reference sequence). There are 15 residues in the CDR3. The V segment lost 6 bases and the J segment 3 bases; nucleotides outside the gene matches: 8. A second PCR of 7 to 11 cycles used a sample-barcoded 5' primer and a J-beta primer mix. Every single cDNA molecule received a tag from a template-switch adaptor with 12 random nucleotides. TCRdb called the 5' RACE reads again in MiXCR, with one record for every CDR3 protein. The sample records 1,100,000 or so distinct CDR3 sequences, 45% being singletons. As to this clonotype: Its target is unknown.

This receptor was identified in a woman aged 60-75 years in good health. The chain is built from TRBV7-9 and TRBJ2-3; TRBD1 matches 8 bases. What was sequenced was blood. The CDR3 DNA reads as TGTGCCAGCAGTCGAGGACAGGGTAGGACAGATACGCAGTATTTT. Its translation is CASSRGQGRTDTQYF.